This T cell receptor (beta chain) originates from a study of regulatory T cells in long-lasting Graves disease. V was pared by 5 bases and J by 5 bases, with 10 bases between. CDR3 length equals 13 residues. CDR1 and CDR2 (germline): SEHNR, FQNEAQ (reference sequence). Broader study findings: TRBV28, TRBJ1-2 and TRBJ2-5 emerged as the favored segments in persistent disease.

Sequencing libraries for TCR beta were prepared with iRepertoire HTBI primers and Arm-PCR of CDR3 regions. MiXCR, applied by TCRdb to the multiplex PCR reads, yields one record per CDR3 protein. The data contain about 500,000 distinct CDR3 sequences, more than 10% of them seen just once; the ten biggest clones take up more than 8%. About this clonotype itself: Its antigen is currently unknown.

This sample's time point: newly diagnosed GD, antithyroid drugs for less than 3 months. TCR sequences were obtained from RNA taken from PBMCs. This same sample was also taken into another study, of T cells in Graves' hyperthyroidism and ophthalmopathy.

The sequencing here drew on peripheral blood mononuclear cells (PBMCs), taken at new diagnosis, from a patient treated with antithyroid drugs. The chain uses TRBV7-9 and TRBJ1-5; maybe TRBD1 (5 bases). The sequence was collected from a woman in her thirties with Graves disease. In DNA form, the CDR3 reads TGTGCCAGCAGCCCCTGGGGGGATCAGCCCCAGCATTTT. It encodes CASSPWGDQPQHF.